Listed below are T cell receptor beta chains from one sample, sequenced in a study of response to subunit inactivated influenza vaccine. TCRdb re-analysed the RT-PCR reads in MiXCR, keeping a single row per CDR3 protein. The data hold more than 500,000 distinct CDR3 sequences, with 11% observed a single time. The data also belong to a second study, concerning T cells expressing NK-cell markers.

The input for sequencing was PBMCs from blood, taken on the day of vaccination. These receptors originate from a man aged 50 to 60 who received an inactivated influenza vaccine. CDR3s include the opening cysteine and the closing phenylalanine or tryptophan. D genes are given only for firm matches. The listing skips clone size in some rows; elsewhere it reads once, few, many or a size class.

j_call: TRBJ2-7
clone_size: .
d_call: .
v_call: TRBV18
cdr3_nt: TGTGCCAGCTCACTACAGGCAGGGAGCACCTACGAGCAGTACTTC
cdr3_aa: CASSLQAGSTYEQYF

j_call: TRBJ1-2
clone_size: .
d_call: TRBD1
v_call: TRBV4-2
cdr3_nt: TGTGCCAGCAGCCACGGACAGGACGGGTCCTATGGCTACACCTTC
cdr3_aa: CASSHGQDGSYGYTF

j_call: TRBJ2-1
clone_size: .
d_call: .
v_call: TRBV20-1
cdr3_nt: TGCAGTGCAAAACAGGGATACAATGAGCAGTTCTTC
cdr3_aa: CSAKQGYNEQFF

j_call: TRBJ2-3
clone_size: .
d_call: .
v_call: TRBV7-2
cdr3_nt: TGTGCCAGCAGCGATTGGACCGACACAGATACGCAGTATTTT
cdr3_aa: CASSDWTDTDTQYF

j_call: TRBJ2-2
clone_size: many
d_call: .
v_call: TRBV20-1
cdr3_nt: TGCAGTGCTAGCCAAACCGGGCACACCGGGGAGCTGTTTTTT
cdr3_aa: CSASQTGHTGELFF

j_call: TRBJ2-2
clone_size: many
d_call: .
v_call: TRBV7-2
cdr3_nt: TGTGCCAGCAGCAAGGGAGTCGGGGAGCTGTTTTTT
cdr3_aa: CASSKGVGELFF

j_call: TRBJ2-4
clone_size: few
d_call: TRBD1
v_call: TRBV28
cdr3_nt: TGTGCCAGCAGGGTTAGACAGGGGACAGCCAAAAACATTCAGTACTTC
cdr3_aa: CASRVRQGTAKNIQYF

j_call: TRBJ1-5
clone_size: many
d_call: TRBD1
v_call: TRBV7-6
cdr3_nt: TGTGCCAGCAGCCAGGGGGGTGGTCAGCCCCAGCATTTT
cdr3_aa: CASSQGGGQPQHF

j_call: TRBJ2-3
clone_size: .
d_call: TRBD2
v_call: TRBV10-3
cdr3_nt: TGTGCCATCAGTGCCACGGACGGGCTAGCGGGAGGGCCTTGGAGCACAGATACGCAGTATTTT
cdr3_aa: CAISATDGLAGGPWSTDTQYF

j_call: TRBJ2-2
clone_size: .
d_call: TRBD2
v_call: TRBV7-2
cdr3_nt: TGTGCCAGCAGCTTCGTGATAAGCACCGGGACTAGCGGGAGGTCTGTCGGGGAGCTGTTTTTT
cdr3_aa: CASSFVISTGTSGRSVGELFF

j_call: TRBJ1-1
clone_size: few
d_call: .
v_call: TRBV6-5
cdr3_nt: TGTGCCAGCAGCCGGACAGAAGGAGAAGCTTTCTTT
cdr3_aa: CASSRTEGEAFF

j_call: TRBJ1-1
clone_size: .
d_call: .
v_call: TRBV3-1
cdr3_nt: TGTGCCAGCAGCCCCAAGACAGCGAACACTGAAGCTTTCTTT
cdr3_aa: CASSPKTANTEAFF

j_call: TRBJ1-1
clone_size: once
d_call: TRBD1
v_call: TRBV19
cdr3_nt: TGTGCCAGTAGTCGCACCGGGACAGGGGGCGCGGACACTGAAGCTTTCTTT
cdr3_aa: CASSRTGTGGADTEAFF

j_call: TRBJ2-7
clone_size: few
d_call: TRBD2
v_call: TRBV29-1
cdr3_nt: TGCAGCGTTGAAGATCGGACTAGCGGGACCTACGAGCAGTACTTC
cdr3_aa: CSVEDRTSGTYEQYF

j_call: TRBJ2-1
clone_size: many
d_call: .
v_call: TRBV29-1
cdr3_nt: TGCAGCGTTGTAGGGTTGGTCTTCAATGAGCAGTTCTTC
cdr3_aa: CSVVGLVFNEQFF

j_call: TRBJ2-7
clone_size: .
d_call: TRBD2
v_call: TRBV5-1
cdr3_nt: TGCGCCAGCAGCTTGGGAGCGGGGGGGCTCTACGAGCAGTACTTC
cdr3_aa: CASSLGAGGLYEQYF

j_call: TRBJ2-2
clone_size: .
d_call: TRBD1
v_call: TRBV5-1
cdr3_nt: TGCGCCAGCTCCCAGGACAGGGAGGAGCTGTTTTTT
cdr3_aa: CASSQDREELFF

j_call: TRBJ1-2
clone_size: few
d_call: .
v_call: TRBV27
cdr3_nt: TGTGCCAGCAGTTCAGGCCCGGGTTACTATGGCTACACCTTC
cdr3_aa: CASSSGPGYYGYTF

j_call: TRBJ2-2
clone_size: once
d_call: .
v_call: TRBV6-5
cdr3_nt: TGTGCCACCCGTTCTGGACAAGAGATCACCGGGGAGCTGTTTTTT
cdr3_aa: CATRSGQEITGELFF

j_call: TRBJ2-1
clone_size: .
d_call: .
v_call: TRBV24-1
cdr3_nt: TGTGCCACCAGTGCCGGGACGGCGAATGAGCAGTTCTTC
cdr3_aa: CATSAGTANEQFF

j_call: TRBJ1-2
clone_size: few
d_call: .
v_call: TRBV6-1
cdr3_nt: TGTGCCAGCAGTGAAGCGTTCATTAACTATGGCTACACCTTC
cdr3_aa: CASSEAFINYGYTF

j_call: TRBJ2-6
clone_size: .
d_call: .
v_call: TRBV29-1
cdr3_nt: TGCAGCGTTGAAGATGGCTCAGGGGCCAACGTCCTGACTTTC
cdr3_aa: CSVEDGSGANVLTF

j_call: TRBJ2-3
clone_size: many
d_call: TRBD2
v_call: TRBV29-1
cdr3_nt: TGCAGCGTTGAAAGGGCGGGGGAAACAGATACGCAGTATTTT
cdr3_aa: CSVERAGETDTQYF

j_call: TRBJ1-5
clone_size: .
d_call: .
v_call: TRBV6-1
cdr3_nt: TGTGCCAGCAGTGAAATTGGGGTAGGTCAGCCCCAGCATTTT
cdr3_aa: CASSEIGVGQPQHF

j_call: TRBJ2-1
clone_size: few
d_call: .
v_call: TRBV3-1
cdr3_nt: TGTGCCAGCAGCCAAGTCCCCCTCGCGGCTGAGCAGTTCTTC
cdr3_aa: CASSQVPLAAEQFF

j_call: TRBJ2-5
clone_size: .
d_call: .
v_call: TRBV15
cdr3_nt: TGTGCCACCAGCAGAGTTTTTGGCAGGGGTGAGACCCAGTACTTC
cdr3_aa: CATSRVFGRGETQYF

j_call: TRBJ1-5
clone_size: few
d_call: TRBD1
v_call: TRBV29-1
cdr3_nt: TGCAGCGTTGAAACGGGTTCAGGGGGAGGTCAGCCCCAGCATTTT
cdr3_aa: CSVETGSGGGQPQHF

j_call: TRBJ2-4
clone_size: few
d_call: .
v_call: TRBV4-1
cdr3_nt: TGCGCCAGCAGCCAACGAGAGAACAGGCTGAGGGGATTTGACATTCAGTACTTC
cdr3_aa: CASSQRENRLRGFDIQYF

j_call: TRBJ1-1
clone_size: .
d_call: .
v_call: TRBV6-2/TRBV6-3
cdr3_nt: TGTGCCAGCAGTTACGATCCGGACAAGAACACTGAAGCTTTCTTT
cdr3_aa: CASSYDPDKNTEAFF

j_call: TRBJ2-7
clone_size: .
d_call: TRBD2
v_call: TRBV20-1
cdr3_nt: TGCAGTGGCCTACTAGCGGGGCCCTACGAGCAGTACTTC
cdr3_aa: CSGLLAGPYEQYF

j_call: TRBJ2-1
clone_size: .
d_call: .
v_call: TRBV20-1
cdr3_nt: TGCAGTGCTCCTCTAGGATACAATGAGCAGTTCTTC
cdr3_aa: CSAPLGYNEQFF

j_call: TRBJ1-1
clone_size: .
d_call: .
v_call: TRBV7-8
cdr3_nt: TGTGCCAGCAGTCCTAGGACCGTCCAGAACACTGAAGCTTTCTTT
cdr3_aa: CASSPRTVQNTEAFF

j_call: TRBJ2-1
clone_size: .
d_call: .
v_call: TRBV15
cdr3_nt: TGTGCCACCAGCAGAGATCTTCGGAGTAGCTCCTACAATGAGCAGTTCTTC
cdr3_aa: CATSRDLRSSSYNEQFF

j_call: TRBJ1-1
clone_size: .
d_call: TRBD1
v_call: TRBV5-8
cdr3_nt: TGTGCCAGCAGCTTGGTTTTGCTTAGAGCGGACAGGGATGAAGCTTTCTTT
cdr3_aa: CASSLVLLRADRDEAFF

j_call: TRBJ2-1
clone_size: .
d_call: TRBD2
v_call: TRBV7-2
cdr3_nt: TGTGCCAGCAGCTTAGCCGGGACTAGCTCCTACAATGAGCAGTTCTTC
cdr3_aa: CASSLAGTSSYNEQFF

j_call: TRBJ2-2
clone_size: few
d_call: TRBD2
v_call: TRBV29-1
cdr3_nt: TGCAGCGTCATGCTAGCGGGAGGCTTCGCGAACACCGGGGAGCTGTTTTTT
cdr3_aa: CSVMLAGGFANTGELFF

j_call: TRBJ1-1
clone_size: few
d_call: TRBD1
v_call: TRBV5-1
cdr3_nt: TGCGCCAGCAGCTTGCAGGGGGCGCGAAATGAAGCTTTCTTT
cdr3_aa: CASSLQGARNEAFF

j_call: TRBJ2-7
clone_size: few
d_call: .
v_call: TRBV7-2
cdr3_nt: TGTGCCAGCAGCTTATCCGGGTACGGGCAGTACTTC
cdr3_aa: CASSLSGYGQYF

j_call: TRBJ2-4
clone_size: .
d_call: .
v_call: TRBV14
cdr3_nt: TGTGCCAGCAGCCAAGGCAATTCAGCGGTGACGTACTTC
cdr3_aa: CASSQGNSAVTYF

j_call: TRBJ2-3
clone_size: many
d_call: .
v_call: TRBV12-3/TRBV12-4
cdr3_nt: TGTGCCAGCAGTTTTGGGGGCCCAACAGATACGCAGTATTTT
cdr3_aa: CASSFGGPTDTQYF